The 10 T cell receptor beta chains below all came from one sample that was sequenced in a study of cytomegalovirus exposure and HLA in healthy donors. A multiplex PCR was run with 60 Vbeta primers and 13 Jbeta primers. The protocol was immunoSEQ multiplex PCR, while the TCRdb copy is restricted to in-frame clones and leaves out a portion. This sample's table has 130,000 or so clones. Source material: PBMCs. These receptors were collected from a woman in her thirties or forties in good health and CMV-seronegative.

The J gene is TRBJ2-7, the V gene TRBV10-3; TRBD2 aligns across 10 bases. CDR1 is ENHRY, CDR2 SYGVKD, per germline. The CDR3 is 20 amino acids. Trimming cost V 6 bases and J 1 base; bases outside gene matches: 21. This chain's CDR3 is CAIRPATREAGGPSSYEQYF. In nucleotides, the CDR3 is TGTGCCATCAGACCGGCCACGAGGGAAGCGGGGGGGCCCTCTTCCTACGAGCAGTACTTC.

CDR3: CASSRWGGAYNEQFF. The CDR3 nucleotides are TGTGCCAGCTCCCGATGGGGGGGGGCGTACAATGAGCAGTTCTTC. V and J are TRBV11-3 and TRBJ2-1, with D perhaps TRBD2 (7 bases). Trimming cost V 8 bases and J 4 bases, with 18 bases left between them. This CDR3 has 15 residues. CDR1 and CDR2 from the germline V gene are SGHNT and YENEEA.

V gene TRBV4-3 combines with J gene TRBJ1-5, with D perhaps TRBD1 (6 bases). Germline CDR1 LGHNA, CDR2 YSLEER. Trimming pared 3 bases from V and 11 bases from J, leaving 14 bases between. This CDR3 comprises 13 residues. This CDR3 reads CASSHEGGRAQHF. CDR3 bases: TGCGCCAGCAGCCATGAAGGGGGTCGAGCCCAGCATTTT.

The gene calls are TRBV28 and TRBJ2-1; 7 bases align to TRBD2. Germline assignment: CDR1 MDHEN and CDR2 SYDVKM. CDR3 size: 13 residues. Trimming removed 7 bases from V and 9 bases from J; junction bases left unmatched: 9. CDR3 coding DNA: TGTGCCAGCATTGGGGGGGGTAGGGGTGAGCAGTTCTTC. It encodes CASIGGGRGEQFF.

This chain uses TRBV6-5 with TRBJ1-1; D may be TRBD1 (5 bases). Trimming removed 4 bases at V and 0 bases at J, with 12 bases between. The V gene's germline CDR1 is MNHEY and CDR2 SVGAGI. This CDR3 region has 15 residues. The CDR3 DNA reads as TGTGCCAGCAGTTTAGGGGCGATCGTGAACACTGAAGCTTTCTTT. Translation gives CASSLGAIVNTEAFF.

The V and J genes are TRBV2 and TRBJ2-7; 7 nucleotides line up with TRBD1. The CDR3 extends over 12 amino acids. Germline CDR1 is SNHLY and CDR2 is FYNNEI. The V segment lost 6 bases and the J segment 8 bases; nucleotides outside the gene matches: 7. The CDR3 DNA is TGTGCCAGCAGCGGGGACAGTAAACAGCAGTACGTC. This codes for CASSGDSKQQYV.

The rearrangement joins TRBV7-9 to TRBJ2-2; TRBD2 aligns across 9 bases. Unmatched junction bases numbered 8, after V lost 5 bases and J lost 4 bases. The CDR3 is 16 residues long. The germline gives CDR1 SEHNR, CDR2 FQNEAQ (reference sequence). CDR3 sequence reads: CASSQRPAGGTGELFF. Here the CDR3 DNA reads TGTGCCAGCAGCCAACGTCCAGCGGGGGGCACCGGGGAGCTGTTTTTT.

The V gene is TRBV7-2, the J gene TRBJ1-2, with a tentative D call TRBD1 (5 bases). The CDR3 runs 14 residues. CDR1 is SGHTA, CDR2 FQGNSA, per germline. The ends were cut back, 2 bases at V and 3 bases at J, with 10 bases in the middle. The CDR3: CASSLQPTDYGYTF. In nucleotides, the CDR3 is TGTGCCAGCAGCTTACAACCGACAGACTATGGCTACACCTTC.

The chain carries TRBV27 and TRBJ2-7, with 8 bases matching TRBD1. The ends lost 3 bases at V and 1 base at J; junction bases unmatched: 11. Germline CDR1 reads MNHEY; CDR2 reads SMNVEV (reference sequence). The CDR3 consists of 17 residues. The CDR3 DNA follows: TGTGCCAGCAGTTTCTCGTTGCCGGGACAGGCTTCCTACGAGCAGTACGTC. It yields the protein CASSFSLPGQASYEQYV.

The V gene is TRBV29-1, the J gene TRBJ2-4; 8 bases line up with TRBD1. Germline lookup yields CDR1 SQVTM and CDR2 ANQGSEA. This CDR3 comprises 13 residues. V was clipped by 7 bases and J by 1 base; unmatched bases: 3. The CDR3 protein is CSGRDRAKNIQYF. CDR3 in DNA: TGCAGCGGACGGGACAGGGCCAAAAACATTCAGTACTTC. Complete variable domain (other parts from reference TRBV29-1 and TRBJ2-4): SAVISQKPSRDICQRGTSLTIQCQVDSQVTMMFWYRQQPGQSLTLIATANQGSEATYESGFVIDKFPISRPNLTFSTLTVSNMSPEDSSIYLCSGRDRAKNIQYFGAGTRLSVL.